A single sample is the source of the 19 T cell receptor beta chains below, sequenced in a study of blood T cell repertoires in COVID-19. Generated by immunoSEQ multiplex PCR, the TCRdb table keeps only in-frame clones and is missing some. The sample lists some 180,000 clones; 90% were seen once. The sample consisted of peripheral blood. The receptors stem from a man aged 45-65 years with acute or convalescent COVID-19.

The rearrangement links TRBV6-5 to TRBJ2-1; maybe TRBD2 (6 bases). The V gene lost 2 bases and the J gene lost 9 bases, with 20 bases spanning the gap. Germline V gene data show CDR1 as MNHEY and CDR2 as SVGAGI. The CDR3 runs 16 residues. Here the CDR3 reads CASSYAKRAGQSEQFF. CDR3 bases: TGTGCCAGCAGTTACGCTAAGCGGGCAGGGCAGAGTGAGCAGTTCTTC.

V gene TRBV7-9 combines with J gene TRBJ2-2; 8 bases are shared with TRBD2. Germline values: CDR1 SEHNR, CDR2 FQNEAQ (reference sequence). This CDR3 region has 15 residues. The trim removed 3 bases at V and 6 bases at J, leaving 6 bases unmatched. The CDR3: CASSFKREYAGELFF. CDR3 nucleotides: TGTGCCAGCAGCTTTAAGCGGGAGTACGCCGGGGAGCTGTTTTTT.

J is TRBJ1-2 and V is TRBV5-1; 12 bases line up with TRBD1. The CDR3 extends over 14 amino acids. The germline V gene has CDR1 SGHRS and CDR2 YFSETQ. The V segment lost 0 bases and the J segment 6 bases; nucleotides outside the gene matches: 0. This CDR3 is CASSLGDRGHGYTF. CDR3 nucleotide sequence: TGCGCCAGCAGCTTGGGGGACAGGGGGCATGGCTACACCTTC.

The chain uses TRBV7-8 and TRBJ2-7; a weak D match, TRBD2 (5 bases). The germline gives CDR1 SGHVS, CDR2 FQNEAQ. This CDR3 is 14 amino acids long. V gave up 1 base and J gave up 6 bases, with 13 bases separating them. The CDR3 nucleotides read TGTGCCAGCAGCTTAGTTCCGGGGTCGGGCGAGCAGTACTTC. Protein sequence: CASSLVPGSGEQYF.

The chain links TRBV5-4 to TRBJ2-2; 12 nucleotides agree with TRBD2. CDR3 length: 17 amino acids. Trimming removed 0 bases from V and 7 bases from J; junction bases left unmatched: 7. Germline CDR1 is SGHNT and CDR2 is YYREEE (reference sequence). The DNA for the CDR3 is TGTGCCAGCAGCTTGGCCCTAGCGGGAGGGCAGATCGGGGAGCTGTTTTTT. Translating gives CASSLALAGGQIGELFF.

The V call is TRBV19, the J call TRBJ1-4; D is possibly TRBD1 (5 bases). V lost 8 bases and J 7 bases, leaving 14 bases between the germline ends. In germline, CDR1 is LNHDA, CDR2 SQIVND (reference sequence). There are 13 residues in the CDR3. CDR3 amino acids: CASSDSGGEKLFF. CDR3 in DNA: TGTGCCAGTTCCGATAGCGGGGGTGAAAAACTGTTTTTT.

The chain joins TRBV5-1 to TRBJ2-5, with D possibly matching TRBD1 (5 bases). Germline lookup yields CDR1 SGHRS and CDR2 YFSETQ. Trimming took off 0 bases at V and 4 bases at J, with 10 bases between the two ends. The CDR3 runs 14 residues. This CDR3 reads CASSLEGRAETQYF. In nucleotides, the CDR3 is TGCGCCAGCAGCTTGGAGGGCAGGGCAGAGACCCAGTACTTC.

The V call is TRBV5-5, the J call TRBJ1-6; the D gene is possibly TRBD1 (5 bases). The V end was cut by 0 bases, the J end by 10 bases, with 14 bases between. Germline V lookup: CDR1 SGHKS, CDR2 YYEKEE (reference sequence). The CDR3 runs to 15 residues. This chain's CDR3 is CASSLEAREGSPLHF. The CDR3 DNA is TGTGCCAGCAGCTTGGAGGCCAGGGAAGGATCACCCCTCCACTTT.

The chain employs TRBV6-5 and TRBJ2-3; 8 nucleotides align to TRBD2. This CDR3 is 14 amino acids long. Trimming removed 8 bases from V and 6 bases from J; junction bases left unmatched: 10. Germline V gives CDR1 MNHEY, CDR2 SVGAGI. The CDR3 region is CASAYGGAYDTQYF. CDR3 DNA sequence: TGTGCCAGCGCCTACGGGGGGGCATATGATACGCAGTATTTT.

This sequence joins TRBV15 and TRBJ2-7; possible D gene TRBD1, 6 bases. Germline CDR1 and CDR2: LNHNV and YYDKDF (reference sequence). CDR3 length: 14 residues. The V gene lost 1 base and the J gene lost 2 bases, with 9 bases spanning the gap. The CDR3 here is CATSRGQDAYEQYF. In DNA form, the CDR3 reads TGTGCCACCAGCAGAGGACAGGACGCCTACGAGCAGTACTTC.

This clone has a single count. The chain recombines TRBV6-5 with TRBJ2-4; TRBD2 matches 8 bases. Trimming took 0 bases from V and 8 from J; bases not matched to a gene: 9. The CDR3 is 16 amino acids. CDR1 is MNHEY, CDR2 SVGAGI, per germline. The CDR3 spells CASSYSMYGGAHIQYF. In DNA, the CDR3 is TGTGCCAGCAGTTACTCGATGTACGGGGGGGCCCACATTCAGTACTTC.

The chain recombines TRBV28 with TRBJ2-1; 7 bases are shared with TRBD2. J gave up 8 bases and V 6 bases, and 4 bases lay outside the gene matches. The germline CDR1 and CDR2 sequences are MDHEN and SYDVKM. This CDR3 comprises 12 residues. Here the CDR3 DNA reads TGTGCCAGCAGCTCCACTAGCGATGAGCAGTTCTTC. Residues: CASSSTSDEQFF.

The chain uses TRBV18 and TRBJ1-4; D uncertain. The germline CDR1 and CDR2 sequences are KGHSH and LQKENI. Deletions cut 2 bases from V and 8 bases from J, with 9 bases between. This CDR3 is built from 13 residues. The CDR3 DNA is TGTGCCAGCTCACCATCGAGGGAAGAAAAACTGTTTTTT. Translated: CASSPSREEKLFF.

The gene calls are TRBV27 and TRBJ2-1, with 10 bases matching TRBD2. Per germline, CDR1 MNHEY and CDR2 SMNVEV (reference sequence). The V segment lost 8 bases and the J segment 10 bases; nucleotides outside the gene matches: 11. The CDR3 is 14 amino acids. The CDR3 sequence is CASDSGRAGKEQFF. DNA of the CDR3: TGTGCCAGCGACAGCGGGAGGGCAGGGAAAGAGCAGTTCTTC.

The DNA of the CDR3 is TGTGCCAGCAGCTTAGGGGGGACAGTTAATCAGCCCCAGCATTTT. Translated, it gives CASSLGGTVNQPQHF. The chain combines TRBV7-2 with TRBJ1-5; TRBD1 agrees at 7 bases. Losses at the gene ends were 1 base for V and 4 bases for J; bases not matched to a gene: 4. This CDR3 has 15 amino acids. Germline loops: CDR1 SGHTA, CDR2 FQGNSA.

The V and J genes are TRBV10-3 and TRBJ2-3, with D possibly being TRBD1 (6 bases). The CDR3 runs to 12 residues. Germline loops: CDR1 ENHRY, CDR2 SYGVKD. V lost 10 bases, J lost 2 bases, and 10 bases lay in between. The CDR3 DNA is TGTGCCACCGGGGACACCACAGATACGCAGTATTTT. Its translation: CATGDTTDTQYF.

This sequence joins TRBV5-7 and TRBJ2-5, with D maybe TRBD1 (6 bases). TRBV5-7 is filed as an ORF, its function uncertain. The CDR3 runs to 14 residues. Trimming cost V 3 bases and J 8 bases, with 17 bases left between them. CDR3 sequence reads: CASSSPRAGVTQYF. The CDR3 DNA reads TGTGCCAGCAGCTCCCCTCGAGCAGGGGTAACCCAGTACTTC.

V and J are TRBV5-1 and TRBJ2-3, with a tentative D call TRBD2 (6 bases). The germline CDR1 and CDR2 sequences are SGHRS and YFSETQ. V dropped 6 bases and J dropped 0 bases, with 17 bases sitting between them. CDR3 length: 16 residues. The CDR3 DNA sequence: TGCGCCAGCACTCCCGGGCGGGGTGCTAGCACAGATACGCAGTATTTT. It specifies CASTPGRGASTDTQYF.

The chain is built from TRBV7-2 and TRBJ2-3; a possible D gene is TRBD2 (5 bases). The germline V and J ends were trimmed by 4 bases and 2 bases, with 13 bases remaining between them. Germline V gives CDR1 SGHTA, CDR2 FQGNSA. This CDR3 has 15 amino acids. Here the CDR3 DNA reads TGTGCCAGCAGCTCGCCGGTTAGCGTCACAGATACGCAGTATTTT. Protein sequence: CASSSPVSVTDTQYF.